A single sample is the source of the 27 T cell receptor beta chains below, sequenced in a study of PD-1 blockade in mismatch repair-deficient tumors (dated by TCRdb to 2016 to 2017). Library creation used the immunoSEQ multiplex PCR assay. In TCRdb, the immuneACCESS table is reduced to in-frame sequences with V and J assigned. These tables do not hold every clone; where another copy was compared, an unresolved V gene accounts for under half, and the others remain unexplained. Across this sample there are under 150,000 clones, with about 86% seen only once. Jointly, the top ten make up roughly 13% of the sample. The sample in question was peripheral blood, obtained 44 weeks after starting pembrolizumab. The receptors stem from an adult with mismatch repair-deficient cancer.

V usage is TRBV5-1 and J usage is TRBJ2-2; maybe TRBD1 (5 bases). The CDR3 totals 14 residues. V shed 4 bases and J shed 1 base, with 8 bases lying between them. CDR1 and CDR2 from the germline V gene are SGHRS and YFSETQ. The CDR3 here is CASSTTGNTGELFF. In nucleotides, the CDR3 is TGCGCCAGCAGCACCACAGGGAACACCGGGGAGCTGTTTTTT.

This sequence joins TRBV6-6 and TRBJ1-4, with D unresolved. Trimming removed 6 bases from V and 0 bases from J, with 8 bases in between. The CDR3 is 14 residues long. Germline V CDR1 and CDR2: MNHNY, SVGAGI (reference sequence). The CDR3: CASSLLATNEKLFF. The CDR3 coding sequence is TGTGCCAGCAGCCTTTTAGCAACTAATGAAAAACTGTTTTTT.

The rearrangement links TRBV5-1 to TRBJ2-3; 13 bases map to TRBD2. The V gene end was trimmed by 0 bases and the J gene end by 4 bases; junction bases not matched to a gene: 2. CDR1 is SGHRS and CDR2 is YFSETQ in the germline V gene. This CDR3 has 16 amino acids. The CDR3 here is CASSLGTSGSADTQYF. The DNA for the CDR3 is TGCGCCAGCAGCTTGGGGACTAGCGGGAGTGCAGATACGCAGTATTTT.

The genes are TRBV7-9 and TRBJ2-5; 10 bases are a match to TRBD1. The ends lost 0 bases at V and 5 bases at J; junction bases unmatched: 6. The CDR3 is 16 amino acids. Germline-derived CDR1 and CDR2 are SEHNR and FQNEAQ (reference sequence). CDR3 residues: CASSLARTGGMETQYF. CDR3 coding DNA: TGTGCCAGCAGCTTAGCTAGGACAGGGGGGATGGAGACCCAGTACTTC.

CDR3 in DNA: TGTGCCAGCAGGTCATACAGGGGGAACACTGAAGCTTTCTTT. Translation: CASRSYRGNTEAFF. The chain carries TRBV28 and TRBJ1-1; TRBD1 matches at 7 bases. CDR3 length equals 14 residues. The V segment lost 6 bases and the J segment 1 base; nucleotides outside the gene matches: 5. Germline V CDR1 and CDR2: MDHEN, SYDVKM.

The chain couples TRBV5-6 to TRBJ2-1; D is possibly TRBD2 (6 bases). The length of the CDR3 is 14 residues. The V and J ends lost 1 base and 4 bases respectively, with 9 bases between them. The V gene's germline CDR1 is SGHDT and CDR2 YYEEEE. In DNA form, the CDR3 reads TGTGCCAGCAGCTTGCAGCGGGCTTACAATGAGCAGTTCTTC. The encoded protein is CASSLQRAYNEQFF.

In this sample, this clone turned up a few times. DNA of the CDR3: TGTGCCAGCAGCGTAGGGACAGGGGGTTCCTACGAGCAGTACTTC. Protein product: CASSVGTGGSYEQYF. This rearrangement joins TRBV4-2 to TRBJ2-7; 11 bases align to TRBD1. The germline CDR1 and CDR2 sequences are LGHNA and YNFKEQ. The CDR3 runs 15 residues. After removal of 5 bases from V and 1 base from J, the junction contained 4 bases not matched to a gene.

The V and J genes are TRBV5-1 and TRBJ2-6; D is perhaps TRBD2 (5 bases). The CDR3 totals 16 residues. Germline CDR1 and CDR2: SGHRS and YFSETQ. V lost 0 bases to trimming and J lost 2 bases, with 9 bases between them. The CDR3 nucleotides are TGCGCCAGCAGCTTGGTGTCGGAGGCTGGGGCCAACGTCCTGACTTTC. The encoded protein is CASSLVSEAGANVLTF.

The chain links TRBV28 to TRBJ2-7; TRBD1 might be the D (6 bases). The V end was cut by 6 bases, the J end by 5 bases, with 14 bases between. The CDR3 loop spans 13 amino acids. CDR1 and CDR2 (germline): MDHEN, SYDVKM. CDR3 amino acids: CASSVGYRDEQYF. The CDR3 region has the DNA TGTGCCAGCAGCGTTGGGTACAGGGACGAGCAGTACTTC.

The J gene is TRBJ2-4, the V gene TRBV7-2, with TRBD1 identical over 10 bases. J lost 4 bases, V lost 1 base, and 7 bases had no gene match. The CDR3 totals 17 residues. Germline-derived CDR1 and CDR2 are SGHTA and FQGNSA. The CDR3 DNA reads TGTGCCAGCAGCTTAGTGGGGGGGACAGGGGCAAAAAACATTCAGTACTTC. This codes for CASSLVGGTGAKNIQYF.

The V call is TRBV7-2, the J call TRBJ2-7, with unresolved D. Trimming left V 5 bases short and J 3 bases short, with 11 bases between. Germline CDR1 reads SGHTA; CDR2 reads FQGNSA. The CDR3 loop spans 13 amino acids. The DNA for the CDR3 is TGTGCCAGCAGCCCGACGATGGGCTACGAGCAGTACTTC. Its protein product is CASSPTMGYEQYF.

The chain carries TRBV27 and TRBJ2-5; the D call may be TRBD1 or TRBD2 (5 bases each). The length of the CDR3 is 16 residues. Germline lookup yields CDR1 MNHEY and CDR2 SMNVEV (reference sequence). V shed 0 bases and J shed 7 bases, with 18 bases lying between them. CDR3 region: CASSLSLDRSSGTQYF. In nucleotides, the CDR3 is TGTGCCAGCAGTTTATCGCTCGACAGATCAAGCGGGACCCAGTACTTC.

V usage is TRBV5-4 and J usage is TRBJ2-7, with D uncertain. The CDR3 contains 14 residues. Germline CDR1 and CDR2: SGHNT and YYREEE (reference sequence). The V and J ends lost 5 bases and 4 bases respectively, with 16 bases between them. CDR3 bases: TGTGCCAGCAGTGAAGACGGATCCGTTTACGAGCAGTACTTC. Translating it yields CASSEDGSVYEQYF.

The CDR3 nucleotides read TGTGCCAGCAGGGAGGCGTATACCTACGAGCAGTACTTC. This sequence encodes CASREAYTYEQYF. The rearrangement uses TRBV6-1 and TRBJ2-7; possibly TRBD2 for D (5 bases). CDR3 size: 13 residues. Germline V gene lookup returns CDR1 MNHNS and CDR2 SASEGT. Between the trimmed V and J ends, which lost 6 bases and 2 bases, there was a span of 11 bases.

This clone was seen more than once but under ten times. The chain joins TRBV19 to TRBJ2-1; 9 bases match TRBD1. Germline V gene lookup returns CDR1 LNHDA and CDR2 SQIVND (reference sequence). CDR3 length: 15 residues. Germline trimming cut 2 bases from V and 2 bases from J; bases unmatched to any gene: 1. CDR3 in DNA: TGTGCCAGTAGTATATACAGGGGGCCCTACAATGAGCAGTTCTTC. It encodes CASSIYRGPYNEQFF.

The chain employs TRBV9 and TRBJ2-4; 8 bases are a match to TRBD1. CDR3 length equals 16 residues. CDR1 is SGDLS and CDR2 is YYNGEE in the germline V gene. V shed 1 base and J 1 base; nucleotides not matched to a gene: 4. CDR3 sequence (DNA): TGTGCCAGCAGCGTAACAGGGGGTATTGCCAAAAACATTCAGTACTTC. Translating gives CASSVTGGIAKNIQYF.

This sequence joins TRBV5-8 and TRBJ2-5, with D perhaps assigned TRBD1 or TRBD2 (5 bases each). The V and J ends lost 2 bases and 3 bases respectively, with 11 bases between them. The CDR3 is 14 amino acids. CDR1 is SGHTS, CDR2 YDEGEE, per germline. CDR3 DNA: TGTGCCAGCAGCTTCAACGGGGCGGAAGAGACCCAGTACTTC. This sequence encodes CASSFNGAEETQYF.

CDR3 DNA: TGTGCCAGCAGCTTATGGGGACTAGCGGGAGTTAGCGCAGATACGCAGTATTTT. Translated: CASSLWGLAGVSADTQYF. The rearrangement joins TRBV7-2 to TRBJ2-3; 14 nucleotides line up with TRBD2. The trim removed 2 bases at V and 4 bases at J, leaving 8 bases unmatched. Germline-derived CDR1 and CDR2 are SGHTA and FQGNSA. This CDR3 region has 18 residues.

This chain connects TRBV5-4 to TRBJ2-1; D is uncertain. The germline V gene has CDR1 SGHNT and CDR2 YYREEE (reference sequence). V dropped 4 bases and J dropped 0 bases, with 11 bases sitting between them. The CDR3 spans 15 residues. Here the CDR3 reads CASSLTLSSYNEQFF. For the CDR3, the DNA is TGTGCCAGCAGCCTAACTCTCAGCTCCTACAATGAGCAGTTCTTC. The full variable domain, in which reference TRBV5-4 and TRBJ2-1 provide the parts outside the CDR3, is ETGVTQSPTHLIKTRGQQVTLRCSSQSGHNTVSWYQQALGQGPQFIFQYYREEENGRGNFPPRFSGLQFPNYSSELNVNALELDDSALYLCASSLTLSSYNEQFFGPGTRLTVL.

The CDR3 is CAWRDPSYEQYF. The CDR3 nucleotides are TGTGCCTGGAGAGACCCCTCCTACGAGCAGTACTTC. The chain couples TRBV30 to TRBJ2-7, with D uncertain. This CDR3 spans 12 amino acids. Germline V gene lookup returns CDR1 GTSNPN and CDR2 SVGIG (reference sequence). V was shortened by 3 bases and J by 0 bases, with 6 bases between the two germline ends.

The chain is built from TRBV30 and TRBJ1-2; maybe TRBD1 (5 bases). There are 13 residues in the CDR3. V was shortened by 4 bases and J by 4 bases, with 13 bases between the two germline ends. Germline assignment: CDR1 GTSNPN and CDR2 SVGIG (reference sequence). Written as DNA, the CDR3 is TGTGCCTGGATCCGGGCAGGGAGCTATGGCTACACCTTC. Translation: CAWIRAGSYGYTF.

Written as DNA, the CDR3 is TGTGCCAGCAGCAGAGACACACGGGACAAAAACATTCAGTACTTC. Amino acids: CASSRDTRDKNIQYF. This sequence joins TRBV6-6 and TRBJ2-4, with TRBD2 as a possible D gene (5 bases). Looked up from germline, CDR1 is MNHNY and CDR2 is SVGAGI (reference sequence). This CDR3 spans 15 amino acids. V was pared by 6 bases and J by 3 bases, with 15 bases between.

The J gene is TRBJ2-1, the V gene TRBV4-2; D gene uncertain. V lost 0 bases to trimming and J lost 0 bases, with 12 bases between them. CDR3 length equals 17 residues. Germline V gene data show CDR1 as LGHNA and CDR2 as YNFKEQ. The chain's CDR3 is CASSQDPNLSSYNEQFF. The CDR3 DNA follows: TGTGCCAGCAGCCAAGATCCAAATTTAAGCTCCTACAATGAGCAGTTCTTC.

V is TRBV11-2 and J is TRBJ2-3; TRBD2 matches 7 bases. V shed 5 bases and J 3 bases; nucleotides not matched to a gene: 5. The CDR3 is 14 amino acids. CDR1 is SGHAT and CDR2 is FQNNGV in the germline V gene. The CDR3 is CASSRGVRTDTQYF. The CDR3 nucleotides read TGTGCCAGCAGCCGGGGGGTTCGAACAGATACGCAGTATTTT.

The V call is TRBV30, the J call TRBJ2-1; D remains unclear. The CDR3 has 15 residues. The germline CDR1 and CDR2 sequences are GTSNPN and SVGIG (reference sequence). Trimming removed 0 bases from V and 7 bases from J, with 16 bases in between. CDR3 sequence reads: CAWSVGLVVQNEQFF. The CDR3 DNA sequence: TGTGCCTGGAGTGTTGGGCTAGTTGTTCAGAATGAGCAGTTCTTC.

This chain uses TRBV11-3 with TRBJ2-3, with 9 nucleotides matching TRBD2. The CDR3 runs to 17 residues. Trimming removed 4 bases from V and 0 bases from J; junction bases left unmatched: 8. Germline values: CDR1 SGHNT, CDR2 YENEEA. The CDR3 DNA sequence: TGTGCCAGCAGCTACCGGGGTAGCGGGGGTAGCACAGATACGCAGTATTTT. Translation gives CASSYRGSGGSTDTQYF. The full variable domain, in which reference TRBV11-3 and TRBJ2-3 provide the parts outside the CDR3, is EAGVVQSPRYKIIEKKQPVAFWCNPISGHNTLYWYLQNLGQGPELLIRYENEEAVDDSQLPKDRFSAERLKGVDSTLKIQPAELGDSAVYLCASSYRGSGGSTDTQYFGPGTRLTVL.

In this sample, this clone turned up a few times. The gene calls are TRBV6-5 and TRBJ1-5, with no clear D. Germline CDR1 and CDR2: MNHEY and SVGAGI. V lost 4 bases and J lost 5, with 9 bases in between. This CDR3 has 13 amino acids. The CDR3 reads CASSFQAYQPQHF. DNA for the CDR3: TGTGCCAGCAGTTTCCAGGCTTATCAGCCCCAGCATTTT.